This TCR beta chain stems from a study of cytomegalovirus exposure and HLA in healthy donors. Vbeta (60) and Jbeta (13) primers were used in the PCR. Libraries were prepared by immunoSEQ multiplex PCR; TCRdb keeps only in-frame clonotypes and omits some of them. This table has some 170,000 clones, over 60% appearing once. The V and J ends lost 3 bases and 0 bases respectively, with 9 bases between them. From germline, CDR1 is LNHDA and CDR2 SQIVND (reference sequence). This CDR3 contains 14 residues. Sequencing was performed on PBMCs. The V call is TRBV19, the J call TRBJ2-7; D possibly corresponds to TRBD2 (6 bases). This clonotype originated in a man aged 35 to 55 in good health and CMV-seropositive. CDR3 sequence reads: CASSMSRGSYEQYF. The CDR3 nucleotides are TGTGCCAGTAGTATGTCGCGGGGCTCCTACGAGCAGTACTTC.